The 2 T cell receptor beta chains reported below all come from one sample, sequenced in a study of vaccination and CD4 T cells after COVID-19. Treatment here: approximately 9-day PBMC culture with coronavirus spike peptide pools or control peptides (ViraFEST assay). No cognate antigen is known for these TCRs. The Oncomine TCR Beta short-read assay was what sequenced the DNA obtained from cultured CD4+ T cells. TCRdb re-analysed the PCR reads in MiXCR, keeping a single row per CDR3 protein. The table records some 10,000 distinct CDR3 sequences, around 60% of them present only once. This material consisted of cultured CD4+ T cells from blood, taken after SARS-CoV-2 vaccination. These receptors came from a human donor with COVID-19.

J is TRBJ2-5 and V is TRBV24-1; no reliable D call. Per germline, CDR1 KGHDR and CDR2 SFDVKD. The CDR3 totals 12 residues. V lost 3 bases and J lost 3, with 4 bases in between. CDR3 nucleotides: TGTGCCACCAGTGATGCCAAAGAGACCCAGTACTTC. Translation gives CATSDAKETQYF.

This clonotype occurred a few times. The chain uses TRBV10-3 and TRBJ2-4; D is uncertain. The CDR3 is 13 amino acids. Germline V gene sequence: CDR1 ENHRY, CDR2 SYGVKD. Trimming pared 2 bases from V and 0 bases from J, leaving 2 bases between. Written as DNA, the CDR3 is TGTGCCATCAGTGAGGTAGCCAAAAACATTCAGTACTTC. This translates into CAISEVAKNIQYF.